The entry below describes one T cell receptor (beta chain). Its specificity is not known. Every isolated RNA sample was fully reverse transcribed, so sequencing captured expressed TCRB transcripts. The data were produced by immunoSEQ multiplex PCR, yet TCRdb's version contains in-frame clones alone and is incomplete. This table holds about 340,000 clones, over 7% found once. The sample belongs to a study of beta chain features in type 1 diabetes. Overall study results and limits: More deletions and fewer insertions at VDJ junctions were seen in type 1 diabetes patients. Across all four CD4+ subsets, people with type 1 diabetes showed modestly shorter TCRB CDR3s. Short templates might get an advantage during PCR, and this would be equal in patients and controls.

Trimming removed 5 bases from V and 3 bases from J; junction bases left unmatched: 16. The CDR3 loop spans 17 amino acids. The germline gives CDR1 SGHAT, CDR2 FQNNGV. The chain links TRBV11-2 to TRBJ2-7; 7 bases line up with TRBD2. Sequencing input: central memory CD4+ T cells from blood. The origin of this receptor is a man aged 25-45 years with type 1 diabetes. CDR3 sequence: CASSIQSGGSLYYEQYF. The CDR3 coding sequence is TGTGCCAGCAGCATACAATCGGGAGGCAGCCTATACTACGAGCAGTACTTC.